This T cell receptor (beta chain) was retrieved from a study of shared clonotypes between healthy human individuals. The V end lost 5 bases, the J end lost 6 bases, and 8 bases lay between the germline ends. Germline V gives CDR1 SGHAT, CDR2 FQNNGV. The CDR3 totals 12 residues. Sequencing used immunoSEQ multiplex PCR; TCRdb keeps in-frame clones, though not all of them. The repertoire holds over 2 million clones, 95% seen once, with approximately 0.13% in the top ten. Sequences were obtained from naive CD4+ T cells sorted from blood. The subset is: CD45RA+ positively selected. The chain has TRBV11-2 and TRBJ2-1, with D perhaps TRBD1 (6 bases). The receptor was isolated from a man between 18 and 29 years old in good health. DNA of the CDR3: TGTGCCAGCAGCCCACAGGGCAATGAGCAGTTCTTC. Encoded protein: CASSPQGNEQFF.